Many counts were recorded for the clone carrying this T cell receptor beta chain. Its antigen is not known. Amplification of TCR beta CDR3 regions was performed using RNA transcripts as template. HTBI primers were employed in a first-round RT-PCR of the TCR CDR3. TCRdb passed the multiplex PCR reads through MiXCR, listing each CDR3 protein once. The table has about 480,000 distinct CDR3 sequences, roughly 14% seen once. The sample originates from a study of T cells in Graves' hyperthyroidism and ophthalmopathy. The V gene lost 3 bases and the J gene lost 4 bases, with 15 bases spanning the gap. There are 15 residues in the CDR3. Germline loops: CDR1 KGHSH, CDR2 LQKENI. Study conclusions and caveats: Ophthalmopathy onset followed model prediction by a median approximately 7 months.

Patients were excluded because of uncontrolled infection, other autoimmune disease, pregnancy or lactation. The V and J genes are TRBV18 and TRBJ1-1; perhaps TRBD1 as D (5 bases). The TCR sequence derives from a woman aged 18 to 35 with Graves' hyperthyroidism. The sample comprised blood. The CDR3 here is CASSPGQYWGTEAFF. The CDR3 nucleotides read TGTGCCAGCTCACCCGGACAATACTGGGGCACTGAAGCTTTCTTT.